These 22 T cell receptor beta chains were sequenced from one sample in a study of CD8+CD57+ T cells in acquired aplastic anemia. Before being chosen for sequencing, patients had shown CD8+CD57+ cell expansion by flow cytometry. The use of genomic DNA as template underpinned the TCR beta VDJ and CDR3 profiling. TCRdb reprocessed the reads with MiXCR, giving one entry per CDR3 protein. This table has around 290,000 distinct CDR3 sequences, 56% appearing once. Material: sorted CD4+, CD8+, or CD8+CD57+ T cells (not recorded which) from PBMCs. All receptors derive from a human donor with aplastic anemia.

This clonotype was seen a handful of times. The rearrangement uses TRBV7-6 and TRBJ2-5, with 13 nucleotides matching TRBD2. V lost 2 bases to trimming and J lost 5 bases; unmatched junction nucleotides: 5. The CDR3 consists of 16 residues. CDR1 SGHVS and CDR2 FNYEAQ come from the germline V gene. This CDR3 reads CASSLRGTSGIETQYF. The CDR3 DNA reads as TGTGCCAGCAGCTTACGAGGGACTAGCGGGATTGAGACCCAGTACTTC.

V and J are TRBV10-1 and TRBJ1-3; possibly TRBD1 for D (6 bases). Germline V gene data show CDR1 as WNHNN and CDR2 as SYGVQD (reference sequence). The CDR3 has 15 residues. V was clipped by 4 bases and J by 0 bases, with 10 bases between them. Here the CDR3 DNA reads TGCGCCAGCAGTGTGGACAGTAGCTCTGGAAACACCATATATTTT. Residues: CASSVDSSSGNTIYF.

This clonotype came up once. V is TRBV20-1 and J is TRBJ2-3; D is undetermined. The ends were cut back, 0 bases at V and 9 bases at J, with 13 bases in the middle. Germline CDR1 is DFQATT and CDR2 is SNEGSKA (reference sequence). The length of the CDR3 is 13 residues. CDR3 amino acids: CSARDKNRGTQYF. DNA for the CDR3: TGCAGTGCTAGAGATAAAAATCGTGGCACGCAGTATTTT.

This clonotype has only one observation. The chain carries TRBV10-3 and TRBJ2-7, with 8 bases identical to TRBD2. J was trimmed by 4 bases and V by 8 bases; bases with no gene match: 7. CDR3 length equals 13 residues. CDR1 ENHRY and CDR2 SYGVKD come from the germline V gene. In nucleotides, the CDR3 is TGTGCCATCGCGGCTAGCGGGCTATACGAGCAGTACTTC. The encoded protein is CAIAASGLYEQYF.

This clonotype was seen at least ten times. This sequence joins TRBV5-6 and TRBJ2-5; D remains ambiguous. Germline V CDR1 and CDR2: SGHDT, YYEEEE. V shed 4 bases and J shed 2 bases, with 3 bases lying between them. The CDR3 has 11 residues. CDR3 loop: CASSTQETQYF. For the CDR3, the DNA is TGTGCCAGCAGCACGCAAGAGACCCAGTACTTC.

The gene calls are TRBV6-4 and TRBJ2-2; 16 bases are a match to TRBD2. V shed 5 bases and J 2 bases; nucleotides not matched to a gene: 5. Germline V gene data show CDR1 as MRHNA and CDR2 as SNTAGT. The CDR3 runs to 18 residues. For the CDR3, the DNA is TGTGCCAGCAGTTACGGGACTAGCGGGGGGGCAAACACCGGGGAGCTGTTTTTT. Amino acid sequence: CASSYGTSGGANTGELFF.

The CDR3 DNA reads TGCAGTGCCTCCCCACCCTCCGGGTCAGATACGCAGTATTTT. Its protein product is CSASPPSGSDTQYF. The chain recombines TRBV20-1 with TRBJ2-3; D gene ambiguous. The CDR3 loop spans 14 amino acids. The V end lost 6 bases, the J end lost 4 bases, and 17 bases lay between the germline ends. The germline V gene has CDR1 DFQATT and CDR2 SNEGSKA (reference sequence).

The CDR3 DNA sequence: TGTGCCAGCAGCTTGCCGGGACAGGGAGTAGGTGGGGAGCTGTTTTTT. This encodes CASSLPGQGVGGELFF. V gene TRBV7-9 combines with J gene TRBJ2-2, with 9 bases aligning to TRBD1. The CDR3 contains 16 residues. The J segment lost 8 bases and the V segment lost 3 bases, leaving 10 bases of the junction unmatched. Germline V gene lookup returns CDR1 SEHNR and CDR2 FQNEAQ (reference sequence).

Ten or more counts support this clonotype. The gene calls are TRBV19 and TRBJ1-1; unclear D gene. V lost 6 bases, J lost 1 base, and 9 bases lay in between. The germline V gene encodes CDR1 LNHDA and CDR2 SQIVND (reference sequence). The CDR3 length is 13 residues. Written as DNA, the CDR3 is TGTGCCAGTAGCGAGCGGGGGAACACTGAAGCTTTCTTT. It codes for CASSERGNTEAFF. The full variable domain, its missing parts supplied by reference TRBV19 and TRBJ1-1, is DGGITQSPKYLFRKEGQNVTLSCEQNLNHDAMYWYRQDPGQGLRLIYYSQIVNDFQKGDIAEGYSVSREKKESFPLTVTSAQKNPTAFYLCASSERGNTEAFFGQGTRLTVV.

The chain carries TRBV5-8 and TRBJ2-7; D ambiguous. From germline, CDR1 is SGHTS and CDR2 YDEGEE. Between the trimmed V and J ends, which lost 2 bases and 5 bases, there was a span of 11 bases. The CDR3 extends over 13 amino acids. The DNA for the CDR3 is TGTGCCAGCAGCTTCACGGGCCTCAACGAGCAGTACTTC. Translated, it gives CASSFTGLNEQYF.

The gene calls are TRBV2 and TRBJ2-5, with a possible D match to TRBD2 (5 bases). The CDR3 runs to 14 residues. Looked up from germline, CDR1 is SNHLY and CDR2 is FYNNEI. V lost 5 bases and J 1 base, leaving 11 bases between the germline ends. The CDR3 is CASSPARGQETQYF. DNA for the CDR3: TGTGCCAGCAGTCCGGCCCGGGGCCAAGAGACCCAGTACTTC.

In regard to this clonotype: This CDR3 is missing its conserved last phenylalanine or tryptophan, likely due to a read error. The rearrangement uses TRBV10-3 and TRBJ2-3; D gene unclear. In germline, CDR1 is ENHRY, CDR2 SYGVKD. The germline V and J ends were trimmed by 3 bases and 3 bases, with 4 bases remaining between them. The CDR3 spans 12 residues. The CDR3 loop reads CAISEPTDTQYS. The CDR3 bases are TGTGCCATCAGTGAACCAACAGATACGCAGTATTCT.

This rearrangement joins TRBV20-1 to TRBJ2-1, with D perhaps matching TRBD1 or TRBD2 (5 bases each). The CDR3 spans 13 residues. Per the germline V gene, CDR1 is DFQATT and CDR2 is SNEGSKA (reference sequence). V was pared by 7 bases and J by 2 bases, with 12 bases between. The CDR3 DNA reads as TGCAGTGTAGAGGGGAGAACCTACAATGAGCAGTTCTTC. Residues: CSVEGRTYNEQFF.

The gene calls are TRBV6-5 and TRBJ2-1; D gene ambiguous. This CDR3 region has 12 residues. V lost 2 bases and J 7 bases, leaving 6 bases between the germline ends. Germline CDR1 MNHEY, CDR2 SVGAGI. CDR3: CASSYGVNEQFF. In DNA form, the CDR3 reads TGTGCCAGCAGTTACGGGGTAAATGAGCAGTTCTTC.

The V and J genes are TRBV20-1 and TRBJ2-7; 8 bases fit TRBD1. The germline CDR1 and CDR2 sequences are DFQATT and SNEGSKA (reference sequence). The CDR3 is made up of 15 amino acids. Losses at the gene ends were 3 bases for V and 2 bases for J; bases not matched to a gene: 9. CDR3 sequence reads: CSASGVGTGTYEQYF. The CDR3 region has the DNA TGCAGTGCTAGTGGTGTCGGGACAGGAACCTACGAGCAGTACTTC.

This clonotype appeared many times. The chain employs TRBV2 and TRBJ1-2; TRBD1 might be the D (6 bases). Trimming removed 6 bases at V and 5 bases at J, with 25 bases between. The CDR3 extends over 17 amino acids. Germline V gene data show CDR1 as SNHLY and CDR2 as FYNNEI. The CDR3 region is CASSLEGGYTGRYGYTF. The CDR3 bases are TGTGCCAGCAGCCTCGAGGGGGGGTACACCGGGAGATATGGCTACACCTTC.

Comment on this clonotype: Because it lacks the conserved phenylalanine or tryptophan at the end, this CDR3 is likely a read error. It is unclear where the CDR3 begins or ends on the DNA, so no DNA is shown, and the CDR3 is as TCRdb lists it. The chain employs TRBV10-2 and TRBJ1-4; the table's TRBD1 call for D was not verified on the DNA. The CDR3 length is 10 residues, termini included. Germline-derived CDR1 and CDR2 are WSHSY and SAAADI. The CDR3 loop reads CASSEVAGGR.

The chain links TRBV11-1 to TRBJ2-2; 10 nucleotides align to TRBD1. Germline lookup yields CDR1 SGHAT and CDR2 FQDESV (reference sequence). J lost 3 bases, V lost 4 bases, and 5 bases had no gene match. The CDR3 has 16 amino acids. CDR3 nucleotide sequence: TGTGCCAGCAGCTCCGGACAGGGGGGGGACACCGGGGAGCTGTTTTTT. Its protein is CASSSGQGGDTGELFF.

The gene calls are TRBV12-3 or TRBV12-4 and TRBJ1-1; no reliable D call. Trimming cost V 5 bases and J 1 base, with 8 bases left between them. CDR3 length: 13 amino acids. CDR3 amino acids: CASSERENTEAFF. The CDR3 DNA reads TGTGCCAGCAGTGAAAGGGAGAACACTGAAGCTTTCTTT.

The CDR3 region has the DNA TGTGCCAGCAGGGGATCCGGCGGACAGAGAGTCTATGGCTACACCTTC. Protein: CASRGSGGQRVYGYTF. This chain joins TRBV12-3 or TRBV12-4 and TRBJ1-2; D possibly corresponds to TRBD1 (6 bases). V lost 6 bases and J 4 bases, leaving 21 bases between the germline ends. This CDR3 region has 16 residues.

The gene calls are TRBV12-3 or TRBV12-4 and TRBJ2-7, with D uncertain. CDR3 length equals 11 residues. The CDR3 loop is CASGLWNEQYF. The DNA of the CDR3 is TGTGCTAGTGGTTTGTGGAACGAGCAGTACTTC.

The chain joins TRBV6-1 to TRBJ2-1; D unresolved. This CDR3 is built from 18 residues. V gave up 3 bases and J gave up 2 bases, with 20 bases separating them. Germline V gene lookup returns CDR1 MNHNS and CDR2 SASEGT. CDR3 nucleotide sequence: TGTGCCAGCAGTGAGGGATTTCCTCGTACGAGCACCTACAATGAGCAGTTCTTC. Translating it yields CASSEGFPRTSTYNEQFF.